This T cell receptor (beta chain) was sequenced during a study of blood T cell repertoires in COVID-19. Study as a whole: PBMCs, B-cell-depleted T cells, or T cells provided the cDNA or gDNA that made up the material.

Per the original data handling: Amplified reference gene primers provided the basis for estimating nucleated cell counts. The protocol was immunoSEQ multiplex PCR, while the TCRdb copy is restricted to in-frame clones and leaves out a portion. V and J calls and clone size are copied from that table; D and trimming were computed from the DNA. The sample has over 120,000 clones, 75% to 80% seen once. CDR1 is SGHRS and CDR2 is YFSETQ in the germline V gene. J gave up 8 bases and V 4 bases, and 6 bases lay outside the gene matches. The CDR3 sequence is 14 residues long. This TCR was recovered from a woman between 45 and 65 years old who had recovered from COVID-19. Sequenced: PBMCs or T cells enriched from blood (not recorded which). V is TRBV5-1 and J is TRBJ1-6, with 7 bases matching TRBD1. Here the CDR3 reads CASSQGTVDSPLHF. DNA of the CDR3: TGCGCCAGCAGCCAGGGGACAGTAGATTCACCCCTCCACTTT. Full variable domain (remainder filled in from reference TRBV5-1 and TRBJ1-6): KAGVTQTPRYLIKTRGQQVTLSCSPISGHRSVSWYQQTPGQGLQFLFEYFSETQRNKGNFPGRFSGRQFSNSRSEMNVSTLELGDSALYLCASSQGTVDSPLHFGNGTRLTVT.